This T cell receptor (beta chain) stems from a study of T cell responses to AZD1222 COVID-19 vaccine. Overall study results and limits: Females made up more of the donors, who were largely white British, and clonal diversity may have come out too low.

Germline V gene lookup returns CDR1 MDHEN and CDR2 SYDVKM. This CDR3 has 15 amino acids. With V trimmed by 4 bases and J by 9 bases, 6 bases remained unmatched. This table comes from immunoSEQ multiplex PCR, and its TCRdb copy is limited to in-frame clones, with some not included. The table has 250,000 to 300,000 clones, 94% seen once. Remarks on this clone: Its antigen is not known.

Pooled together were second doses at about 4 or about 12 weeks. This chain uses TRBV28 with TRBJ2-1, with 13 bases matching TRBD2. This specimen was peripheral blood, taken 28 days after the second AZD1222 dose. The TCR comes from an adult who received the AZD1222 COVID-19 vaccine. The CDR3 DNA reads TGTGCCAGCAGTTCCGGGACTAGCGGGATAGGTGAGCAGTTCTTC. Its translation is CASSSGTSGIGEQFF. Complete variable domain (other parts from reference TRBV28 and TRBJ2-1): DVKVTQSSRYLVKRTGEKVFLECVQDMDHENMFWYRQDPGLGLRLIYFSYDVKMKEKGDIPEGYSVSREKKERFSLILESASTNQTSMYLCASSSGTSGIGEQFFGPGTRLTVL.